This TCR beta chain was profiled in a study of blood T cell repertoires in COVID-19. Overall study context: PBMCs, B-cell-depleted T cells, or T cells were the source of the cDNA or gDNA that made up the material.

The V gene's germline CDR1 is MNHEY and CDR2 SMNVEV (reference sequence). V lost 2 bases and J lost 6, with 11 bases in between. The CDR3 spans 14 residues. Repertoires were generated with immunoSEQ multiplex PCR, while TCRdb's copy carries only in-frame clones and drops some. Here the sample spans around 150,000 clones, around four fifths being singletons. This receptor was taken from a woman aged 80 or older with active or convalescent COVID-19. Sample: peripheral blood. This chain uses TRBV27 with TRBJ2-1; D might be TRBD2 (6 bases). The CDR3 region is CASSLGGGVNEQFF. CDR3 coding DNA: TGTGCCAGCAGTTTAGGCGGCGGGGTCAATGAGCAGTTCTTC.